Listed below are T cell receptor beta chains from one sample, sequenced in a study of blood T cells in healthy people across ages. One entry per CDR3 protein results from TCRdb running MiXCR on the 5' RACE reads. The profile shows around 900,000 distinct CDR3 sequences, roughly 51% of them singletons. The material sequenced was blood. Every receptor here comes from a woman aged 60-70 years in good health. The CDR3 runs from the conserved cysteine through the conserved F or W.

TRBV7-9	TRBJ2-6	CASSSPYSGANVLTF
TRBV6-2/TRBV6-3	TRBJ2-1	CASSYPSQPSSYNEQFF
TRBV29-1	TRBJ1-2	CSVIDGYTF
TRBV29-1	TRBJ2-3	CSVLSGRWSGSDTQYF
TRBV9	TRBJ2-1	CASSSRYTSSYNEQFF
TRBV14	TRBJ2-3	CASSQQRGSGGTQYF
TRBV10-3	TRBJ2-3	CAISNRVPTDTQYF
TRBV27	TRBJ1-5	CASSLGTGGGLPQHF
TRBV29-1	TRBJ2-7	CSVATTGKGAYEQYF
TRBV20-1	TRBJ1-5	CSARSADRVGDQPQHF
TRBV18	TRBJ2-3	CASSPPSSADTQYF
TRBV9	TRBJ2-3	CASSVAGTISTDTQYF
TRBV20-1	TRBJ2-7	CSGTFLSYEQYF
TRBV11-2	TRBJ1-2	CVSSLVTSSYTF
TRBV5-1	TRBJ2-5	CASSLDSRQGVMYQETQYF
TRBV6-2/TRBV6-3	TRBJ1-6	CASSSEAYNSPLHF
TRBV12-3/TRBV12-4	TRBJ1-2	CASRLRAGGRGYTF
TRBV6-1	TRBJ2-5	CASRGTYETQYF
TRBV15	TRBJ2-7	CATSRNTKDRAYF
TRBV12-5	TRBJ2-2	CASGQNTGELFF
TRBV28	TRBJ2-2	CATSEQAGTNTGELFF
TRBV4-1	TRBJ1-4	CASSQVARAEEKLFF
TRBV27	-	CASSLSIRAGTQYF
TRBV29-1	TRBJ2-1	CSGGGRYNEQFF
TRBV12-3/TRBV12-4	TRBJ1-1	CASGRGTEAFF